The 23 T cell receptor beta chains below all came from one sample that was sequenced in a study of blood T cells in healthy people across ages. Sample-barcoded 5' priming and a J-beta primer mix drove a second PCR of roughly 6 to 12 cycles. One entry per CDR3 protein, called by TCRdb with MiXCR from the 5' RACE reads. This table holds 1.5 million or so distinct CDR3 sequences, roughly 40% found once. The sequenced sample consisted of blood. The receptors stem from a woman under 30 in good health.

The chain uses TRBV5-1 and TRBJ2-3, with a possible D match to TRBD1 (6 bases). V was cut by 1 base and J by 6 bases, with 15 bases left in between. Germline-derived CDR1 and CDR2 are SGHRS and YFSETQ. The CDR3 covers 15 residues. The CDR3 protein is CASSLPTGAFDTQYF. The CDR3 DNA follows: TGCGCCAGCAGCTTGCCGACAGGCGCCTTTGATACGCAGTATTTT.

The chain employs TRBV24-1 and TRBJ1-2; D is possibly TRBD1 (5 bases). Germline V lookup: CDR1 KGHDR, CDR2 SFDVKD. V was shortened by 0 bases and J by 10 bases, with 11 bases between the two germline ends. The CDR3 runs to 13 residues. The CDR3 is CATSDLRGEAYTF. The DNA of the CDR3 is TGTGCCACCAGTGATTTGAGGGGAGAGGCCTACACCTTC.

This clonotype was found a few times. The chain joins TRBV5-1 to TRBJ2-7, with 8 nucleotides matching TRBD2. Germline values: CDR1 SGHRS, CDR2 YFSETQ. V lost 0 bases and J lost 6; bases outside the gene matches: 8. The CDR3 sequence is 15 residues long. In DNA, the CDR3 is TGCGCCAGCAGCTTGGAGCTGGGACTAGAGTTCGAGCAGTACTTC. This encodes CASSLELGLEFEQYF.

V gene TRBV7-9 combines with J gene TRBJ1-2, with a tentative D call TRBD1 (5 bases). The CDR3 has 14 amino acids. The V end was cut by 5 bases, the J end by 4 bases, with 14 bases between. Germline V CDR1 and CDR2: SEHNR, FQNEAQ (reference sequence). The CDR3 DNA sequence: TGTGCCAGCAGCGTAGTAGCTAGGGGCTATGGCTACACCTTC. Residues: CASSVVARGYGYTF. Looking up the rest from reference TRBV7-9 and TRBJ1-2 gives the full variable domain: DTGVSQNPRHKITKRGQNVTFRCDPISEHNRLYWYRQTLGQGPEFLTYFQNEAQLEKSRLLSDRFSAERPKGSFSTLEIQRTEQGDSAMYLCASSVVARGYGYTFGSGTRLTVV.

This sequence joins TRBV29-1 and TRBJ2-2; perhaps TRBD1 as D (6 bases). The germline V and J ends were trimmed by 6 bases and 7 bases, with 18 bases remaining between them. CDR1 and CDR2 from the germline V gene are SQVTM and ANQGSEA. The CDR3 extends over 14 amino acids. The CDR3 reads CSVGDTPSGGELFF. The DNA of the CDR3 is TGCAGCGTGGGGGACACCCCCTCGGGCGGGGAGCTGTTTTTT.

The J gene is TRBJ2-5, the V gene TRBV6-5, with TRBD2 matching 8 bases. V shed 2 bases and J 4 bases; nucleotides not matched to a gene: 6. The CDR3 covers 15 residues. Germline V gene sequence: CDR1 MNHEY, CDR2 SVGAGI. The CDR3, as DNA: TGTGCCAGCAGTTACCAGCGGGAGAGGCCAGAGACCCAGTACTTC. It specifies CASSYQRERPETQYF.

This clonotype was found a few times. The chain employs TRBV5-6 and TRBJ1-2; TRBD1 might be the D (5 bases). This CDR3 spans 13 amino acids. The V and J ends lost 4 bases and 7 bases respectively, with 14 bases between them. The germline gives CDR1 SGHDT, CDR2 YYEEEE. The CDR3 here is CASSPVGALGYTF. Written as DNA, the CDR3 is TGTGCCAGCAGCCCGGTTGGGGCCCTTGGCTACACCTTC.

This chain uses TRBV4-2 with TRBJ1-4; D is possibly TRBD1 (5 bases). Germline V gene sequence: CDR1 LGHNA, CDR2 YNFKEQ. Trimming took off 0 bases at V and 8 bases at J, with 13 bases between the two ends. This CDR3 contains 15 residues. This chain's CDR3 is CASSQDRDLQEKLFF. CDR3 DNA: TGTGCCAGCAGCCAAGACCGGGACTTACAGGAAAAACTGTTTTTT.

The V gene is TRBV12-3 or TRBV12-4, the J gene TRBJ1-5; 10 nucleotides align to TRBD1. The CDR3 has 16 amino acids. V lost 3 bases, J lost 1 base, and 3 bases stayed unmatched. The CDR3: CASSFGGQGSNQPQHF. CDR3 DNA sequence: TGTGCCAGCAGTTTTGGGGGACAGGGGAGCAATCAGCCCCAGCATTTT.

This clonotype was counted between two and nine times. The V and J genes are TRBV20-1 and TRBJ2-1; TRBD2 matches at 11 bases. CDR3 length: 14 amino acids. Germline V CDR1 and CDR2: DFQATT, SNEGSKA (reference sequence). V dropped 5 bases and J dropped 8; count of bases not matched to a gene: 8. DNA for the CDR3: TGCAGTGCTCGAACTAGCGGGAGTATCTATGAGCAGTTCTTC. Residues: CSARTSGSIYEQFF.

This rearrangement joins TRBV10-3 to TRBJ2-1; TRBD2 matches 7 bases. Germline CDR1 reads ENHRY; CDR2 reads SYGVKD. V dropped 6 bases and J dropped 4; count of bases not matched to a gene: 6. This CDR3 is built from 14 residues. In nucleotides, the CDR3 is TGTGCCATCAGAGACAGCGGGGTATACAATGAGCAGTTCTTC. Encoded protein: CAIRDSGVYNEQFF.

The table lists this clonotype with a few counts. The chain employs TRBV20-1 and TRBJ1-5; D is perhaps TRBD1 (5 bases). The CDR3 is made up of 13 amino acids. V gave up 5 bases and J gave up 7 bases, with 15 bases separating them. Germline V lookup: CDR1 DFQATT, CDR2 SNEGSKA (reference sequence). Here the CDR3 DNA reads TGCAGTGCTGGACATGCCCCAACCCAGCCCCAGCATTTT. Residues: CSAGHAPTQPQHF.

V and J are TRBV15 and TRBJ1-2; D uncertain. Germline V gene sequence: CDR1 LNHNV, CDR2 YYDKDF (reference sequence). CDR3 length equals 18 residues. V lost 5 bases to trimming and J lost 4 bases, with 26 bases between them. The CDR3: CATSRRTFRRIPIYGYTF. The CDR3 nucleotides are TGTGCCACCAGCCGCAGAACCTTTAGGCGGATCCCTATCTATGGCTACACCTTC.

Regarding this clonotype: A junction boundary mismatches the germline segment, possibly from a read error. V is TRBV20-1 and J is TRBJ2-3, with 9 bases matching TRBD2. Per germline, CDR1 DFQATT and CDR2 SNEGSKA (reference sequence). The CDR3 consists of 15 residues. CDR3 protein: CSATKSSGTTDTQYF. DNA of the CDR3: TGCAGTGCTACCAAGTCTAGCGGGACCACAGATACACAGTATTTT.

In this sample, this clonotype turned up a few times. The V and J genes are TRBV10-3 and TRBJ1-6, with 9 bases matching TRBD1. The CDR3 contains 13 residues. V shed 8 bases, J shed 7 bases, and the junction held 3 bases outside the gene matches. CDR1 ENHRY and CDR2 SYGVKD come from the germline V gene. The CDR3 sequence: CAIRDRVNSPLHF. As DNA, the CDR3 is TGTGCCATCCGGGACAGGGTGAATTCACCCCTCCACTTT.

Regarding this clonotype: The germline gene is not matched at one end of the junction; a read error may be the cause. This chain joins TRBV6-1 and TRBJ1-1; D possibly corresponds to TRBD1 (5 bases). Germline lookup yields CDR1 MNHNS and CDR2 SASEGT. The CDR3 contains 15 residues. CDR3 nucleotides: TGTGCCAGCAGTGATGGTCCGGGGCTGAACACTGAAACTTTCTTT. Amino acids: CASSDGPGLNTETFF.

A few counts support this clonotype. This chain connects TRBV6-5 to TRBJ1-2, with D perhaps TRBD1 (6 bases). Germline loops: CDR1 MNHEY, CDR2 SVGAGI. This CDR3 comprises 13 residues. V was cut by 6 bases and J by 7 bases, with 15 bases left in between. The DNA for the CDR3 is TGTGCCAGCAGCCCCACAGGGTGGGCTGGCTACACCTTC. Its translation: CASSPTGWAGYTF.

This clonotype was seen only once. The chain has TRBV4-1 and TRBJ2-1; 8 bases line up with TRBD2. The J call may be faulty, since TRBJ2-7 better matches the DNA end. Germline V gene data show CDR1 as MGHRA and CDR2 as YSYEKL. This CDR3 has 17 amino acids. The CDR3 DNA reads TGCGCCAGCAGCCAATCGAGGGCGGGAGGATCCTACAATGAGCAGTACTTC. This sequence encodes CASSQSRAGGSYNEQYF.

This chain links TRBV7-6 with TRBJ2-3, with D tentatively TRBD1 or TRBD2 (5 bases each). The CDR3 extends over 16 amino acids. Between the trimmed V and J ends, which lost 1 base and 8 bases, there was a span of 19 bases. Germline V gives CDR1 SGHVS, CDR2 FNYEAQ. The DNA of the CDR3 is TGTGCCAGCAGCTTAGAGGGGCCGGGGCCCTCGGTTACGCAGTATTTT. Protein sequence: CASSLEGPGPSVTQYF.

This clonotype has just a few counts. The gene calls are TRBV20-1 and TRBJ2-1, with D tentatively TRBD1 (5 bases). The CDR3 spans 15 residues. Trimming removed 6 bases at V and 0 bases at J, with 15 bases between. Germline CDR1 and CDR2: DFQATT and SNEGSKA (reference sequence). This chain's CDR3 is CSAKGKRSSYNEQFF. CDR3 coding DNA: TGCAGTGCAAAGGGGAAACGGAGCTCCTACAATGAGCAGTTCTTC.

The CDR3 reads CASSRAGANVLTF. The CDR3 coding sequence is TGTGCCAGCTCCAGAGCTGGGGCCAACGTCCTGACTTTC. The rearrangement joins TRBV25-1 to TRBJ2-6, with no clear D. This CDR3 region has 13 residues. Between the trimmed V and J ends, which lost 8 bases and 2 bases, there was a span of 7 bases. Germline V gene sequence: CDR1 MGHDK, CDR2 SYGVNS.

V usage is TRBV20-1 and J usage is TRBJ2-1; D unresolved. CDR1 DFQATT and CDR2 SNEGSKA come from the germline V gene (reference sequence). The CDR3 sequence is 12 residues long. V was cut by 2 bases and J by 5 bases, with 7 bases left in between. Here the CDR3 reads CSARNTNNEQFF. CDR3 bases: TGCAGTGCTAGAAACACTAACAATGAGCAGTTCTTC.

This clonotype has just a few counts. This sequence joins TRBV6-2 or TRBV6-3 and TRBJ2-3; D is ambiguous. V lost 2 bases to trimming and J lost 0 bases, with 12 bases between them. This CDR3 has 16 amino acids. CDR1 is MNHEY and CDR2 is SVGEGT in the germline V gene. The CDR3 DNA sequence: TGTGCCAGCAGTTACATGGGAACCGCCAGCACAGATACGCAGTATTTT. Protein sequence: CASSYMGTASTDTQYF.